This T cell receptor (beta chain) was profiled in a study of shared clonotypes between healthy human individuals (dated by TCRdb to about 2020). For the study in its entirety: The cohort included three men and two women between 18 and 49 years of age. For each donor, CD4 naive and CD4 memory were each run on three plates, CD8 naive on two plates, and CD8 memory on one plate. To estimate repertoire size and how much clonotypes are shared between individuals, the study performed deep sequencing of blood TCR repertoires from roughly five healthy adults. Libraries were prepared and TCR repertoires were sequenced by different laboratories using diverse techniques, in order to increase sequencing depth and limit assay-specific biases. Each donor's leukapheresis produced roughly between about 0.85 and 10 billion PBMCs. General findings and caveats noted by the study authors: Higher generation probabilities were observed for clonotypes shared by all four sorted-subset donors than for non-shared clonotypes. Sampling was restricted to blood, and TCR repertoires in tissue are likely to differ from TCR repertoires in blood. Naive subsets generally had larger estimated clonotype richness than memory subsets. Pairwise subsampling indicated that sequencing depth was expected to affect the degree of clonotype sharing among donors. Because the study included a small number of donors, the genetic and exposure-history diversity represented was limited. Even with the large sequencing depth, rarefaction of the sorted-subset datasets indicated that sequencing was incomplete. Approximately 4.8% of naive CD4, approximately 3.7% of naive CD8, 2.3% of memory CD4, and over 0.35% of memory CD8 clonotypes were shared across a few donors.

Using the deep immunoSEQ assay, TCR CDR3 regions were amplified from genomic DNA by multiplex PCR. Extracted genomic DNA from each cell subset was distributed evenly across all wells of several immunoSEQ 96-well plates, and each plate was treated as a replicate. Each replicate PCR for sorted subsets received about 180 ng genomic DNA, equal to about 30,000 T cell genomes. The purified libraries were quantified using a Qubit 3.0 fluorometer, sized with a Bioanalyzer 2100, and then quantified again using the KAPA Library Quantification kit. Each immunoSEQ 96-well plate was sequenced on its own single-read 150-cycle Illumina NextSeq 550 flow cell. The paper's processing steps were these. Because the immunoSEQ output held only junctional sequences and lacked quality scores, the filtering could not match the filtering applied to full-length reads. Sequences were annotated with PyIR, a Python wrapper for IgBLAST v1.9, and V/J genes and CDR3 were assigned using IMGT germline references. Reads were removed for weak V/J assignments (E-value above 1e-6), missing CDR3, stop codons, out-of-frame junctions, or ambiguous translated residues. V3J clonotypes were defined by identical inferred V gene, J gene, and CDR3 amino acid sequence. Percentage overlap between repertoires was computed as shared unique clonotypes divided by the size of the smaller repertoire. RTK rarefaction, the Chao1 estimator, and Recon v2.1 estimates of unobserved clonotypes were used to assess repertoire richness. Generation probabilities were computed with OLGA for all TCRbeta clonotypes obtained by the gDNA method from a handful of donors. The clones in this table, taken by TCRdb from immuneACCESS, are in-frame only. Not every clone is retained; where verified, under half of the shortfall comes from an unresolved V gene, and the cause of the rest is unknown. V and J calls and clone size come straight from that table; D and trimming were deduced from the DNA. Within this sample are 2 million to 3 million clones, with under 95% of them counted one time only. The top ten clones comprise more than 0.35% of the sample.

Donors were healthy HIV-negative adults with no recently reported acute infections or vaccinations. Every donor was a Caucasian adult living in Nashville, Tennessee, USA. CD4+ T cells were enriched by magnetic negative selection, after which naive cells were positively selected on CD45RA and the negative fraction was taken as the memory subset. Blood was collected by leukapheresis, and PBMCs were isolated by Ficoll-Histopaque density gradient centrifugation and then cryopreserved in liquid nitrogen vapor phase. Analytical flow cytometry was used to check the purity and quantity of every magnetically sorted T cell population. Each sorted fraction had its genomic DNA isolated and then quantified by UV absorbance on a Nanodrop 2000c. Comment on this clone: The antigen it binds to is not known. Nothing much larger sits one base from this clone, and base qualities are not available.

CDR1 and CDR2 (SGHRS, YFSETQ) derive from the germline V gene. The germline V and J ends show losses of 4 bases and 4 bases respectively, and no gene match explains 6 bases of the junction. The CDR3 runs 15 residues from the cysteine to the phenylalanine. The kept DNA is CDR3 alone, 45 bases in frame from the first base. The sequencing input was naive CD4+ T cells from PBMCs. Per the publication, the cell subset or site label means: CD45RA+ positively selected. Rearrangement joined TRBV5-1 to TRBJ2-2; the central 8 bases match TRBD1. This sequence was found in a man between 18 and 29 years old in good health. Some clones in this sample may be carry-over from other donors' samples. The CDR3 has the sequence CASSQTGGSTGELFF. The DNA is TGCGCCAGCAGCCAAACAGGGGGTAGCACCGGGGAGCTGTTTTTT.